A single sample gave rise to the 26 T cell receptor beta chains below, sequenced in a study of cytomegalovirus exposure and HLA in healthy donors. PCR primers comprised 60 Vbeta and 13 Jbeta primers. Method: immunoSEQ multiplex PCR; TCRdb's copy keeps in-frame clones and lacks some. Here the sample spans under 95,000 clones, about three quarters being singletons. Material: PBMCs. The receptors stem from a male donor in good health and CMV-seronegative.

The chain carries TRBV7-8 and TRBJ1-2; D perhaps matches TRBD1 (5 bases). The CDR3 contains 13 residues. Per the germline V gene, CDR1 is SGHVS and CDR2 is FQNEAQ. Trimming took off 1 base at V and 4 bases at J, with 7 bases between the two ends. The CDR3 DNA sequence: TGTGCCAGCAGCTTAGAGGGACTCTATGGCTACACCTTC. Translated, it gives CASSLEGLYGYTF.

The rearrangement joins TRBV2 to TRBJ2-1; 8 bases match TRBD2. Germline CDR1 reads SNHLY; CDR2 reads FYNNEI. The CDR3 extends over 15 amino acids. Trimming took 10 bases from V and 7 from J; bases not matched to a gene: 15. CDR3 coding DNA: TGTGCCACCTCCCCGGGGGGGCCGGTTTGGAATGAGCAGTTCTTC. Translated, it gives CATSPGGPVWNEQFF.

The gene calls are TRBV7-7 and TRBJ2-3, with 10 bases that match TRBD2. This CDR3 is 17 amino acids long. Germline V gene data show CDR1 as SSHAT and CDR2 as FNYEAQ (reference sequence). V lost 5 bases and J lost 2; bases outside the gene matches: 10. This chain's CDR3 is CASSQGVAGGPTDTQYF. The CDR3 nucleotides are TGTGCCAGCAGCCAAGGGGTAGCGGGGGGACCCACAGATACGCAGTATTTT.

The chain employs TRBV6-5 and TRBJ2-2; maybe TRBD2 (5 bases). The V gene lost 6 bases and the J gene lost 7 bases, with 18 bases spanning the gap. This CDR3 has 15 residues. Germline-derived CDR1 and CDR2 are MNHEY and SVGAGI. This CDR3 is CASRKPSVGVGELFF. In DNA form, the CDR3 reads TGTGCCAGCAGAAAACCGTCCGTGGGAGTCGGGGAGCTGTTTTTT.

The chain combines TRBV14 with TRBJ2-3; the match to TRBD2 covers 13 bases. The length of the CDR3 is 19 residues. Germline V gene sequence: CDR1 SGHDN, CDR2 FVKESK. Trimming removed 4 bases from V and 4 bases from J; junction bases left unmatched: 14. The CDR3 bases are TGTGCCAGCAGCCCGGGACTAGCGGGGACTGACTTTTGGGCAGATACGCAGTATTTT. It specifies CASSPGLAGTDFWADTQYF.

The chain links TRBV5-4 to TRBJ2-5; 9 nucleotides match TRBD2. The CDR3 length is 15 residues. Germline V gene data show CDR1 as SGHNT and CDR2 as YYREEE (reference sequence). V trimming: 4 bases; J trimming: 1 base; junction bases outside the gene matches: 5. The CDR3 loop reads CASSVAGVGQETQYF. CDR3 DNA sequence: TGTGCCAGCAGCGTAGCGGGAGTTGGCCAAGAGACCCAGTACTTC.

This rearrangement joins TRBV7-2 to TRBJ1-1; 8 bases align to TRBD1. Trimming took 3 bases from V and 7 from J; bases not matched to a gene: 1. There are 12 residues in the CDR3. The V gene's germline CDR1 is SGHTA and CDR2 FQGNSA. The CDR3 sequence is CASSFDRGEAFF. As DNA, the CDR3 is TGTGCCAGCAGCTTCGACAGGGGTGAAGCTTTCTTT.

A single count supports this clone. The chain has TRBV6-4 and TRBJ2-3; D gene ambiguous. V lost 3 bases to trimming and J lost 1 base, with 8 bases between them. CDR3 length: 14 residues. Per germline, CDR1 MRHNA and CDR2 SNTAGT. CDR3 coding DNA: TGTGCCAGCAGTGAACAAAGCGGCACAGATACGCAGTATTTT. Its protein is CASSEQSGTDTQYF.

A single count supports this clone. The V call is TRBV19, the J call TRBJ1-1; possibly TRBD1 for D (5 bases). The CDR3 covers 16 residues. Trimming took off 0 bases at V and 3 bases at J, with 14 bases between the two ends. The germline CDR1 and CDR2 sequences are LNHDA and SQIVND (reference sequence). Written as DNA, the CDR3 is TGTGCCAGTAGTATAGAGGGGCGGACATGGGACACTGAAGCTTTCTTT. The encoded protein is CASSIEGRTWDTEAFF.

The CDR3 reads CASSAPNRPETQYF. CDR3 sequence (DNA): TGTGCCAGCAGTGCGCCAAACAGGCCAGAGACCCAGTACTTC. The rearrangement uses TRBV6-1 and TRBJ2-5; tentative D call: TRBD1 (5 bases). CDR1 and CDR2 from the germline V gene are MNHNS and SASEGT. The V and J ends lost 4 bases and 4 bases respectively, with 13 bases between them. CDR3 length: 14 residues.

CDR3 DNA: TGTGCCAGTAGCCCCAACACAGGGAATCGGCAAGAGACCCAGTACTTC. Translating it yields CASSPNTGNRQETQYF. The chain employs TRBV19 and TRBJ2-5, with D tentatively TRBD1 (6 bases). Germline V gene data show CDR1 as LNHDA and CDR2 as SQIVND (reference sequence). The CDR3 runs 16 residues. V lost 6 bases to trimming and J lost 2 bases, with 19 bases between them. The full variable domain, completed using reference TRBV19 and TRBJ2-5, is DGGITQSPKYLFRKEGQNVTLSCEQNLNHDAMYWYRQDPGQGLRLIYYSQIVNDFQKGDIAEGYSVSREKKESFPLTVTSAQKNPTAFYLCASSPNTGNRQETQYFGPGTRLLVL.

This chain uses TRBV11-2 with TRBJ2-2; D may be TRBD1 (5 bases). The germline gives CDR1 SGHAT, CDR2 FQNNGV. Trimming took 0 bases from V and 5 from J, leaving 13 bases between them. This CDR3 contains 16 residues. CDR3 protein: CASSLEALRGTGELFF. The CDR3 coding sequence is TGTGCCAGCAGCTTAGAAGCGCTAAGGGGAACCGGGGAGCTGTTTTTT.

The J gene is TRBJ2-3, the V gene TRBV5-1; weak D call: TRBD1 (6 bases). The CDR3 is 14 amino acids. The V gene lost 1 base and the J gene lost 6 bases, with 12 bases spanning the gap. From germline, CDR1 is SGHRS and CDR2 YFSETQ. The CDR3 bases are TGCGCCAGCAGCTTGAACAGGGCTCCCGATACGCAGTATTTT. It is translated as CASSLNRAPDTQYF.

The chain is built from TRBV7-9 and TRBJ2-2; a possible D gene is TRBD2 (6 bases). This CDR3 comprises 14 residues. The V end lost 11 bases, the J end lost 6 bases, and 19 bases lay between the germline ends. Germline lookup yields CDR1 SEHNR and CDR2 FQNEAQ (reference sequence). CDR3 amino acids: CAFRRAGDAGELFF. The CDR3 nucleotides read TGTGCCTTCCGGAGGGCAGGCGACGCCGGGGAGCTGTTTTTT.

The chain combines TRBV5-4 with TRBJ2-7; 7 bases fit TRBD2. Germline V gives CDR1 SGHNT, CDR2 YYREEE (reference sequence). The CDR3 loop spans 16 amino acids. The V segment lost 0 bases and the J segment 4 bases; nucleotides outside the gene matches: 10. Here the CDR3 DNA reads TGTGCCAGCAGCTTGGCCTTGGCGGGAGTCTCATACGAGCAGTACTTC. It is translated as CASSLALAGVSYEQYF.

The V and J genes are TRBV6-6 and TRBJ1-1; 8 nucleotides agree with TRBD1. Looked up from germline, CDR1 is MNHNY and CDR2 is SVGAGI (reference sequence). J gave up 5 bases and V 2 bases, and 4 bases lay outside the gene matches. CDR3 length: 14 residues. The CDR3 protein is CASSYGTGYTEAFF. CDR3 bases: TGTGCCAGCAGTTACGGGACAGGTTATACTGAAGCTTTCTTT.

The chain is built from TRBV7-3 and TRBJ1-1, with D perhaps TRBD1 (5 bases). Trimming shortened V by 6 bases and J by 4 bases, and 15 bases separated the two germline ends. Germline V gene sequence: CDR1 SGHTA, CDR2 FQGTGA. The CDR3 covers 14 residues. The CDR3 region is CASSSGGRGTEAFF. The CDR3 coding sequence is TGTGCCAGCAGTAGCGGGGGTCGGGGCACTGAAGCTTTCTTT.

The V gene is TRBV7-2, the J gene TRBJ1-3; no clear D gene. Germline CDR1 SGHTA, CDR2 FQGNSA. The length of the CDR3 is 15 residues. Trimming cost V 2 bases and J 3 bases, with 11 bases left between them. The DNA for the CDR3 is TGTGCCAGCAGCTTACCGCGGATTCGTGGAAACACCATATATTTT. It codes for CASSLPRIRGNTIYF.

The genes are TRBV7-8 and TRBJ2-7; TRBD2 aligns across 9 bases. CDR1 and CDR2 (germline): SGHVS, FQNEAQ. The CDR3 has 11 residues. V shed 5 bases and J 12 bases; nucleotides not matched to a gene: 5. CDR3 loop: CASSISGGVYF. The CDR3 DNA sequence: TGTGCCAGCAGCATTAGCGGGGGAGTGTACTTC.

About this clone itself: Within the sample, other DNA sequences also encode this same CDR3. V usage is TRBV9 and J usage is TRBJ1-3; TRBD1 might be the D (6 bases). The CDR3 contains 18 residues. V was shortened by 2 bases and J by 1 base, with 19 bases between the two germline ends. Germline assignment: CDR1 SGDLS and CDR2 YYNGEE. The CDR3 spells CASSVAGGQTESGNTIYF. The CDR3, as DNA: TGTGCCAGCAGCGTGGCCGGTGGACAGACTGAGTCTGGAAACACCATATATTTT.

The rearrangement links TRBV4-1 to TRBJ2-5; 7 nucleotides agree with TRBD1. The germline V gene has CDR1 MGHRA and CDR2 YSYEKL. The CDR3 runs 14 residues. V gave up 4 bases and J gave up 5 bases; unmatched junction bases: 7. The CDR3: CASSRLPRGETQYF. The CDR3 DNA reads TGCGCCAGCAGCCGCTTACCCAGGGGGGAGACCCAGTACTTC.

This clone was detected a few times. Written as DNA, the CDR3 is TGTGCCAGCAGTTACGCGGAGACAGTCTACAATGAGCAGTTCTTC. Residues: CASSYAETVYNEQFF. V is TRBV6-5 and J is TRBJ2-1, with D possibly TRBD1 on 5 matching bases. Germline V gives CDR1 MNHEY, CDR2 SVGAGI. Trimming pared 2 bases from V and 3 bases from J, leaving 11 bases between. There are 15 residues in the CDR3.

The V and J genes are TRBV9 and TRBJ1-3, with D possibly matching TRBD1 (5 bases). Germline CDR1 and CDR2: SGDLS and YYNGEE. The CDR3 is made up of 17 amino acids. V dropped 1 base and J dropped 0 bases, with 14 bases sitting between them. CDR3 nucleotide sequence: TGTGCCAGCAGCGTAAGCGGGACGTCCGGCTCTGGAAACACCATATATTTT. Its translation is CASSVSGTSGSGNTIYF.

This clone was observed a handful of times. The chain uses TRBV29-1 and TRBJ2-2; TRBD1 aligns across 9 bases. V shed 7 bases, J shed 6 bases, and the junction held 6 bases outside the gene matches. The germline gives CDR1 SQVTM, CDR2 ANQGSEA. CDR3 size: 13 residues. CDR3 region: CSARDREAGELFF. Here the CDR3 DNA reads TGCAGCGCGAGGGACAGGGAAGCCGGGGAGCTGTTTTTT.

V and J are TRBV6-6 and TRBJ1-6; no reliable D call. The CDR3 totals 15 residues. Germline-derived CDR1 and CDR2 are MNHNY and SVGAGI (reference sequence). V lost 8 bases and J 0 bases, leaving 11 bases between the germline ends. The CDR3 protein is CASCSGGSYNSPLHF. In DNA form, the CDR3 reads TGTGCCAGCTGTTCGGGTGGCTCCTATAATTCACCCCTCCACTTT.

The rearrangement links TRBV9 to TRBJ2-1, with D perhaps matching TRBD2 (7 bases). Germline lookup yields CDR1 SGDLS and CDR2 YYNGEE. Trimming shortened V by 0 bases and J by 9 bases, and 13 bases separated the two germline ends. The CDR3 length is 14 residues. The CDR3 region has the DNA TGTGCCAGCAGCGTAGACGGGGGGCAGGGTGAGCAGTTCTTC. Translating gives CASSVDGGQGEQFF.